These T cell receptor beta chains were read from a single sample in a study of shared clonotypes between healthy human individuals. The method was immunoSEQ multiplex PCR; TCRdb's version includes in-frame clones alone and lacks a portion of them. Found here are over a million clones, approximately 80% of them singletons; the top ten hold more than 0.55%. The sample was memory CD4+ T cells from PBMCs. The receptors come from a man aged 18 to 29 in good health. Some clones in this sample may be carry-over from other donors' samples. CDR3s include the opening cysteine and the closing phenylalanine or tryptophan. A D gene is named only where the DNA matches it firmly. The size field is filled for only some rows; it gives once, few, many or a size class.

>TRBD2|TRBJ2-7|TRBV28|NA
TGTGCCAGCAGTTCTCATCCGGGACTAGCGAGCTCCTACGAGCAGTACTTC
CASSSHPGLASSYEQYF
>TRBD2|TRBJ2-7|TRBV11-2|NA
TGTGCCAGCAGCTTAGTTAGCGGGCCCTACGAGCAGTACTTC
CASSLVSGPYEQYF
>NA|TRBJ1-1|TRBV7-9|once
TGTGCCAGCAACCAGGGCAGGGACACTGAAGCTTTCTTT
CASNQGRDTEAFF
>NA|TRBJ2-7|TRBV12-5|NA
TGTGCTAGTGGTTTGGTACATACGACATTCTACTCCTACGAGCAGTACTTC
CASGLVHTTFYSYEQYF
>TRBD1|TRBJ2-3|TRBV9|NA
TGTGCCAGCAGCGTACGACAGGGTTCAGATACGCAGTATTTT
CASSVRQGSDTQYF
>NA|TRBJ2-5|TRBV4-1|NA
TGCGCCAGCAGCCCGCAGGGTTGGGAGACCCAGTACTTC
CASSPQGWETQYF
>TRBD2|TRBJ2-3|TRBV11-2|NA
TGTGCCAGCAGCTTAGATCTACTAGCGGGGCCAACAGATACGCAGTATTTT
CASSLDLLAGPTDTQYF
>NA|TRBJ2-5|TRBV5-1|few
TGCGCCAGCAGCTTGGGGGAACAAGAGACCCAGTACTTC
CASSLGEQETQYF
>TRBD2|TRBJ2-7|TRBV27|NA
TGTGCCAGCAGTTTGAAGCGGGAGGGGTACGAGCAGTACTTC
CASSLKREGYEQYF
>TRBD2|TRBJ2-2|TRBV7-9|NA
TGTGCCAGCAGCTTACGCGGGGGAACCGGGGAGCTGTTTTTT
CASSLRGGTGELFF
>NA|TRBJ1-1|TRBV5-1|NA
TGCGCCAGCAGCTTGGAGGGACCCAGTTCCACTGAAGCTTTCTTT
CASSLEGPSSTEAFF
>NA|TRBJ2-1|TRBV29-1|NA
TGCAGCGTTCTACAGTCGGGCTACAATGAGCAGTTCTTC
CSVLQSGYNEQFF
>NA|TRBJ2-7|TRBV10-3|NA
TGTGCCATCAAAGGGGCCGAACAGGGACCCCTCGAGCAGTACTTC
CAIKGAEQGPLEQYF
>TRBD1|TRBJ2-7|TRBV6-1|NA
TGTGCCAGCAGTGAAGGGGACAGATACTCCTACGAGCAGTACTTC
CASSEGDRYSYEQYF
>TRBD1|TRBJ2-7|TRBV4-2|NA
TGTGCCAGCAGCGGACAGGGGCAAGGCGAGCAGTACTTC
CASSGQGQGEQYF
>NA|TRBJ2-2|TRBV18|NA
TGTGCCAGCTCATCAGGGACTCATGCGAACACCGGGGAGCTGTTTTTT
CASSSGTHANTGELFF